Listed here is a single TCR beta chain. Trimming left V 0 bases short and J 6 bases short, with 15 bases between. Looked up from germline, CDR1 is GTSNPN and CDR2 is SVGIG (reference sequence). The CDR3 sequence is 15 residues long. This sample is part of a study of blood T cell repertoires in COVID-19. Turning to the study itself: Spain, Italy and the United States supplied samples that represented acute and convalescent COVID-19. Nucleic acid was either cDNA or gDNA, and it came from T cells, B-cell-depleted T cells, or PBMCs.

In the original analysis: Amplification of reference gene primers was used by the study to estimate nucleated cell counts. Clones were read by immunoSEQ multiplex PCR, and TCRdb kept only the in-frame ones, dropping some. D and trimming come from the DNA, and the V and J calls and clone size come from that table. The sample shows about 73,000 clones, approximately 89% of them seen only once. Sequencing was carried out using peripheral blood. The TCR originated in a man older than 75 with acute or convalescent COVID-19. The chain links TRBV30 to TRBJ1-5; D is ambiguous. The CDR3 sequence is CAWSVGGMLGQPQHF. The DNA of the CDR3 is TGTGCCTGGAGTGTAGGAGGGATGCTTGGTCAGCCCCAGCATTTT.